Below, 5 T cell receptor beta chains from the same sample are listed, as sequenced in a study of T cell repertoires in cytomegalovirus infection. TCRdb fed the reads into MiXCR, producing one record per CDR3 protein. The sample contains over 300,000 distinct CDR3 sequences, 9% to 9.5% of which appear only once. The specimen sequenced was PBMCs. The receptors stem from a human donor in good health (CMV status not recorded). Some clones in this sample may be carry-over from other donors' samples.

This clonotype was counted many times. The chain is built from TRBV7-2 and TRBJ1-4; a possible D gene is TRBD1 (6 bases). Germline V gene sequence: CDR1 SGHTA, CDR2 FQGNSA. The CDR3 has 12 amino acids. Trimming pared 5 bases from V and 14 bases from J, leaving 15 bases between. The CDR3 DNA is TGTGCCAGCAGCGGAGGGGGGGGGCTGCTGTTTTTT. It translates to CASSGGGGLLFF.

The table lists this clonotype with a few counts. The V and J genes are TRBV12-3 or TRBV12-4 and TRBJ1-1, with D possibly TRBD1 on 5 matching bases. The V end lost 7 bases, the J end lost 1 base, and 19 bases lay between the germline ends. CDR3 length: 16 residues. Written as DNA, the CDR3 is TGTGCCAGCACTACACAACACGGGGGAAAGAACACTGAAGCTTTCTTT. This codes for CASTTQHGGKNTEAFF.

The chain links TRBV15 to TRBJ2-2; D might be TRBD2 (5 bases). V was pared by 3 bases and J by 2 bases, with 10 bases between. This CDR3 region has 15 residues. CDR1 and CDR2 (germline): LNHNV, YYDKDF (reference sequence). The CDR3 reads CATSRDFLNTGELFF. As DNA, the CDR3 is TGTGCCACCAGCAGGGACTTTCTTAACACCGGGGAGCTGTTTTTT.

This clonotype was picked up many times. This chain links TRBV7-8 with TRBJ1-5; no firm D call. The CDR3 totals 16 residues. The V gene lost 5 bases and the J gene lost 1 base, with 15 bases spanning the gap. Per the germline V gene, CDR1 is SGHVS and CDR2 is FQNEAQ. The DNA of the CDR3 is TGTGCCAGCAGCGCTCCGAGGAGAGGAAGCAATCAGCCCCAGCATTTT. This encodes CASSAPRRGSNQPQHF.

This clonotype has only a few counts. In nucleotides, the CDR3 is TGTGCCAGCAGTTACTCGCGTAGCCATGAGCAGTTCTTC. Its protein product is CASSYSRSHEQFF. The V gene is TRBV6-5, the J gene TRBJ2-1; D unresolved. Germline assignment: CDR1 MNHEY and CDR2 SVGAGI. V was clipped by 0 bases and J by 8 bases, with 8 bases between them. The CDR3 is 13 amino acids.